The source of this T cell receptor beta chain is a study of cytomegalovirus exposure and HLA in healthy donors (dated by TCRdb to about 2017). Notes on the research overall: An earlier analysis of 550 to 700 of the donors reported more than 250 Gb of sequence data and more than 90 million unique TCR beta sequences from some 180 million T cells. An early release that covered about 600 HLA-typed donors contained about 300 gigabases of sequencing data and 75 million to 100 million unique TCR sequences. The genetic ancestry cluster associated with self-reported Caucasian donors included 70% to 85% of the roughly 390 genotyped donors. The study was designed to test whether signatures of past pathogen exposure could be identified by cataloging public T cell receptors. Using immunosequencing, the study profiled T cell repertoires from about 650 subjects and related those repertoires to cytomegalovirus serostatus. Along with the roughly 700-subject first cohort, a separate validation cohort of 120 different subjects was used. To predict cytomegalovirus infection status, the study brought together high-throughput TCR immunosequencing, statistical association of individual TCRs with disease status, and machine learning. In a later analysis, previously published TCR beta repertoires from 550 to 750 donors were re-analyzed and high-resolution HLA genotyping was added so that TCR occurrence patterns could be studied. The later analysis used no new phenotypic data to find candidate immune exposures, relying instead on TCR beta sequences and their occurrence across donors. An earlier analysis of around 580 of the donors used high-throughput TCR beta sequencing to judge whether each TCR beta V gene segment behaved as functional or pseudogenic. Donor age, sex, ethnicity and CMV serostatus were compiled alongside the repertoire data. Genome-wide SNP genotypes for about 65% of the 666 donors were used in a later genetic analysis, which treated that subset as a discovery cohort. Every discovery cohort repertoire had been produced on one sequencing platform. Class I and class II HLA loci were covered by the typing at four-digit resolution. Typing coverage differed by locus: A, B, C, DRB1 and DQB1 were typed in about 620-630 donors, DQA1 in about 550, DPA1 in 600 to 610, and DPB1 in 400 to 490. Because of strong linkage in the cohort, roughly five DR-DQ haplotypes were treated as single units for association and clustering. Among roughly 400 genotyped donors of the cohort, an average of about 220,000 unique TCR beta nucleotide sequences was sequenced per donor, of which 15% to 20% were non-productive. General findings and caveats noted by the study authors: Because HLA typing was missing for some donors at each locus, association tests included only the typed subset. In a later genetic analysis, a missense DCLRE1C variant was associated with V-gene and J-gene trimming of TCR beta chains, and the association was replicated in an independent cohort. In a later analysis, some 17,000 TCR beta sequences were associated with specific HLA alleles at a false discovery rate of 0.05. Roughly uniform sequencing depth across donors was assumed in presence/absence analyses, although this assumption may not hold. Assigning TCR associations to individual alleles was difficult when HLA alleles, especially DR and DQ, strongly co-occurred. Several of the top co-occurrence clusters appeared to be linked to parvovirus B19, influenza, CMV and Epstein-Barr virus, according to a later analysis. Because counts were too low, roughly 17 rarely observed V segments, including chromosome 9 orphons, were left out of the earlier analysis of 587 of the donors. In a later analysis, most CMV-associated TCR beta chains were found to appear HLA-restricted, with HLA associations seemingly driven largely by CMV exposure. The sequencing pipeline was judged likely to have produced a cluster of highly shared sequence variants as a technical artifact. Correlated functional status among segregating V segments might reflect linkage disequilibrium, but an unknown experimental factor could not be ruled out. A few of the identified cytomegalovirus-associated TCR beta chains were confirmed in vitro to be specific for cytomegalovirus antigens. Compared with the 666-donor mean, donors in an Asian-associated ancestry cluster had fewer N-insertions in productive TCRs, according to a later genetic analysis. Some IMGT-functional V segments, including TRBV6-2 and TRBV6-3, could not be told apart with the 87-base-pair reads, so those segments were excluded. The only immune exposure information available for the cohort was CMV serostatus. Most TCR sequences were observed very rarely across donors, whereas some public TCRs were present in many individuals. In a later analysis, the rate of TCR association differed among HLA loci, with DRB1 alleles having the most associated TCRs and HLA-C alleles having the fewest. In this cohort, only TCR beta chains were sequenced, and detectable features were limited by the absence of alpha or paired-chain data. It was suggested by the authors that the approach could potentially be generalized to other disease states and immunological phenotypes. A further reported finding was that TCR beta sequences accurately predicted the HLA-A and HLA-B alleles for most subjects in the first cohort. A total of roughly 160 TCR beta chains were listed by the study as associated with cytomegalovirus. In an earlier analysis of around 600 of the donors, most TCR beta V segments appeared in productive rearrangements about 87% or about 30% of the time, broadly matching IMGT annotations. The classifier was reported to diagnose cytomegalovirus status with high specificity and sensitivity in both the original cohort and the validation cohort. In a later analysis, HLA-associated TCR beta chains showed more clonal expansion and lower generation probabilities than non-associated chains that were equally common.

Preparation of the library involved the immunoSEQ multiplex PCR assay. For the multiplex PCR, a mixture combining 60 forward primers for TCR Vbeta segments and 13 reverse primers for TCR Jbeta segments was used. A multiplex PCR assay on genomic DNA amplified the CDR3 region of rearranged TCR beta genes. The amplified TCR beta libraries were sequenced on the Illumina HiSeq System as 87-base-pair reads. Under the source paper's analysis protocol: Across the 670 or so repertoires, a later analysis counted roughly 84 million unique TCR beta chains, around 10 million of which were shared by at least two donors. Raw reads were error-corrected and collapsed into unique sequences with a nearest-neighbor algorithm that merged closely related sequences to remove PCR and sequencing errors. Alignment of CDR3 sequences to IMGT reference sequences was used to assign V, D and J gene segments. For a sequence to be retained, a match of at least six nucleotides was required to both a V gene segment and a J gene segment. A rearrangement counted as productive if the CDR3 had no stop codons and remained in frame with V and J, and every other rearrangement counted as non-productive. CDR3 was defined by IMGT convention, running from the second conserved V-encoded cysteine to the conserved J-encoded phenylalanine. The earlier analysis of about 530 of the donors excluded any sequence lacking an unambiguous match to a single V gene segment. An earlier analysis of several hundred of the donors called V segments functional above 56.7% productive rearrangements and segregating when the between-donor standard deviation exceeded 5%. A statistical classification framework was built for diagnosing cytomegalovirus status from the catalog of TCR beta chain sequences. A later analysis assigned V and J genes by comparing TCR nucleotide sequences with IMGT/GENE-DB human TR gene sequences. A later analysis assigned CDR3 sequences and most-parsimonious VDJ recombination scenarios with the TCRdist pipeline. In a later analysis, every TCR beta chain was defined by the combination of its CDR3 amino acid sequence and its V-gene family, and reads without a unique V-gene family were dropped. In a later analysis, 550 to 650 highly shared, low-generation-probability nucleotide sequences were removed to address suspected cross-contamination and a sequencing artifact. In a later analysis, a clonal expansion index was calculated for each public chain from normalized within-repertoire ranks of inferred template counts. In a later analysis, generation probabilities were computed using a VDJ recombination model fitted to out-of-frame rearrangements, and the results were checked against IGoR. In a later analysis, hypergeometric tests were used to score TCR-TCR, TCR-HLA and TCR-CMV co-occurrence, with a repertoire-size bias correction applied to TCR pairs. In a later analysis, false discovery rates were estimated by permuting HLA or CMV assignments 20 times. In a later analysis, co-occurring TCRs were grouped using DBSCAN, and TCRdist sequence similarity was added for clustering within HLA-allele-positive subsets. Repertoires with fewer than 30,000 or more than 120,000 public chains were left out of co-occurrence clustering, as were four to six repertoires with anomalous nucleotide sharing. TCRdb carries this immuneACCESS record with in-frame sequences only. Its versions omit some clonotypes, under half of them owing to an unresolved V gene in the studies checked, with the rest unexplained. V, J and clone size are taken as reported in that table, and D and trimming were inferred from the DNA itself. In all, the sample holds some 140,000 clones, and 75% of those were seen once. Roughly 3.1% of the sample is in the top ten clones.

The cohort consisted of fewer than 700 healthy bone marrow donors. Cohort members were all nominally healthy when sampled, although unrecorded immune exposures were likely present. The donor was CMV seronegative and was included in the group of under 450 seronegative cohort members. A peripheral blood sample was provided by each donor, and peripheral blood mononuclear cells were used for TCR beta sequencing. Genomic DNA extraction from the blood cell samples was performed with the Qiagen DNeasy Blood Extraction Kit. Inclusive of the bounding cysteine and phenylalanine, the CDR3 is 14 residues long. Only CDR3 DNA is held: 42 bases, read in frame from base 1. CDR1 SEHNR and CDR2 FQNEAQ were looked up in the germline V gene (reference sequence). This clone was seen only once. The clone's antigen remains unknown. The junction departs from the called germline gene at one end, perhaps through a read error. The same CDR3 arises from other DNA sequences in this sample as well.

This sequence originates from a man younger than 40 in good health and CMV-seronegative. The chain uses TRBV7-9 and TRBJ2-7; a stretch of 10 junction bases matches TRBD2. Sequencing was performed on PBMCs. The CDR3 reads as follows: CASSFELAGLEQYF. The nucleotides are TGTGCCAGCAGCTTCGAACTAGCGGGATTGGAGCAGTATTTC.